The sequence of this T cell receptor beta chain was determined in a study of regulatory T cells in long-lasting Graves disease (dated by TCRdb to the early 2020s). Broadly, across the study: Newly diagnosed Graves' disease patients had taken antithyroid drugs for less than 3 months. TCR sequencing covered 13 persistent and roughly 20 newly diagnosed Graves' disease patients, 33 samples in total. Patients with persistent Graves' disease were compared with patients with newly diagnosed Graves' disease using TCR sequencing and RNA sequencing of peripheral blood. The study was conducted in China and was registered as a clinical trial. Study-wide conclusions, independent of this receptor: Lower TCR Shannon entropy and fewer highly expanded clones were observed in persistent Graves' disease patients than in newly diagnosed patients, which suggested clonal expansion. The authors noted that the small sample size was a limitation that may lower accuracy. Sequencing and analysis were restricted to the TCR beta chain. Because the primary lesion, thyroid tissue, could not be accessed, the study looked at peripheral blood alone. Persistent patients shared more public clonotypes among themselves (around 3,000) than newly diagnosed patients did (approximately 870).

The sample's time point label, decoded: newly diagnosed GD, antithyroid drugs for less than 3 months. For both TCR sequencing and RNA sequencing, RNA was extracted from PBMCs using TRIzol. Graves' disease was diagnosed according to American Thyroid Association guidelines. Patients were recruited from an endocrinology department in Xi'an, China. From each patient, around 8.3 milliliters of peripheral blood was collected into an EDTA anticoagulant tube. PBMCs were isolated by Ficoll Paque Plus density gradient separation without further T cell sorting. An Agilent 2100 Bioanalyzer and agarose gel were used to check RNA quality, while a NanoDrop 2000 measured RNA concentration. Preparation of the library involved multiplex PCR. The run used an Illumina HiSeq 4000. CDR3 regions were amplified by Arm-PCR with iRepertoire HTBI primers to construct TCR beta libraries. Gel purification was performed on PCR products prior to sequencing. The authors' pipeline ran thus. Gene usage analysis of CDR3 amino acid clonotypes used the 62 TRBV and 14 to 15 TRBJ segments found across samples. COPE and FqMerger were used to merge filtered high-quality paired reads into contigs. Contigs were aligned with BLAST to IMGT TRBV, TRBD and TRBJ reference genes, and CDR3 was defined per IMGT. Clonotypes above 0.1% frequency were classified as highly expanded clones. Shannon entropy was used to measure repertoire diversity, and the Gini coefficient was used to measure V-J evenness. Clonotypes shared by more than one individual were considered public. TCRdb reworked the public reads: Q25 trimming with fastp, MiXCR clone assembly, productive beta chains retained. Records with the same CDR3 protein are collapsed into one entry carrying the most frequent genes and DNA. In this record, the V and J calls reflect TCRdb's handling and not the investigators' own analysis. This sample is represented by around 470,000 distinct CDR3 sequences; about 15% of them were singletons. Approximately 19% of the sample belongs to the ten largest clones.

In regard to this clonotype: Its antigen is still unknown. One base away there is no much larger clone; base qualities are not given.

These data were also reused for a study on T cells in Graves' hyperthyroidism and ophthalmopathy. As the second study states: Stable Graves' hyperthyroidism was defined as the absence of progression to ophthalmopathy over 18 months of follow-up. The hyperthyroidism patients were between 18 and 65 years old and newly diagnosed, with a disease duration of less than 2 months. The study excluded patients with uncontrolled infections, other autoimmune diseases, pregnancy or lactation. Diagnoses were based on clinical symptoms, serum thyroxine and TRAb, thyroid ultrasound and orbital computed tomography. The TCR CDR3 was subjected to a first round of RT-PCR using the HTBI primer set and the Qiagen OneStep RT-PCR kit. Blood samples also contained most of the expanded thyroid clonotypes (frequency above 0.001), which suggests that blood repertoires may reflect thyroid immune responses. In cross-validation, a model built on a 13 V-J signature told ophthalmopathy apart from stable hyperthyroidism with under 90% sensitivity and about 81% specificity, and in testing the same model reached 80%/75%. In validation, the model predicted progression to ophthalmopathy with roughly 66% sensitivity and approximately 74% specificity, a median of approximately 6.7 months before onset. A discovery cohort of approximately 97 patients, about 44 with Graves' ophthalmopathy and approximately 60 with stable Graves' hyperthyroidism, was used to find distinguishing TCR V-J signatures. Whether ophthalmopathy could be predicted prospectively was tested in an independent validation cohort made up of 18 hyperthyroidism patients plus 17 patients who later progressed to ophthalmopathy. For training and testing, the 100 or so patients in the discovery cohort were randomly divided in a 7:3 ratio. Thyroid tissue and blood T-cell repertoires from more than 5 Graves' hyperthyroidism patients were also compared in the study. Once sampling was done, hyperthyroidism patients were given methimazole at a starting dose of 30 mg daily, whereas ophthalmopathy patients were given high-dose intravenous methylprednisolone. The libraries were constructed in a second round of multiplex PCR and then size-selected and purified. Sequencing of the libraries was done on an Illumina HiSeq2000 using paired-end 100 bp reads. SOAPnuke was used to process the raw data, with reads discarded if the reads contained adapters or uncalled bases, had a mean Phred below 15, or lacked an exact constant-primer or identifier match. High-quality paired reads were merged with COPE v1.2.5, and unique nucleotide sequences were defined as clonotypes. MiTCR v1.1 was used to align the clonotypes against IMGT TRBV, TRBD and TRBJ reference segments. Only V-J combinations with frequency above 0.0001, covering 99% to 99.2% of repertoires, were analysed. A TCS score was defined as the ratio of F50 (clonal expansion) to E x V (chaos), with BLOSUM62-based TCRdist applied between CDR3 peptides within each V-J. Welch's t-statistics and random forest reduced roughly 530 V-J features to roughly 13, which were used in a naive Bayes classifier (R e1071). Sample size was not statistically predetermined, and blinding of investigators to group allocation was not performed. TCR Vbeta CDR3 sequencing of around 130 peripheral blood samples (fewer than 45 ophthalmopathy, around 80 hyperthyroidism and roughly 17 progressor patients) is reported in the paper.

The clonotype comes from a woman aged 45-65 years with Graves disease. Donor details come from another sample of the same person, matched by shared clones. Sequences were derived from peripheral blood mononuclear cells (PBMCs), sampled at new diagnosis, from a patient treated with antithyroid drugs.

The nucleotide sequence is TGTGCCAGCAGTGAACGCTGGTCTAACGGAGGGCCAGGTACGCAGTATTTT. Translation gives CASSERWSNGGPGTQYF. The chain uses TRBV2 and TRBJ2-3, with a tentative D gene TRBD2 over 6 matching bases. The CDR3 starts with the cysteine, ends with the phenylalanine, and has 17 residues. The kept DNA is CDR3 alone, 51 bases in frame from the first base. The trim is 2 bases for V and 8 bases for J, with a gap of 23 bases between the germline ends. Reading the germline V gene gives CDR1 SNHLY and CDR2 FYNNEI.